This is a list of T cell receptor beta chains from one sample in a study of blood T cell repertoires in COVID-19. TCRdb keeps only in-frame clones here, not all; method: immunoSEQ multiplex PCR. The sample holds some 150,000 clones; around 91% are singletons and the top ten take approximately 15%. The specimen was peripheral blood. Source of these receptors: a woman between 35 and 50 years old with acute or convalescent COVID-19. CDR3s include the opening cysteine and the closing phenylalanine or tryptophan. Fields, in order: CDR3 length, V gene, clone size, D gene, J gene, CDR3 protein, CDR3 DNA. A D gene is named only where the DNA matches it firmly. Only some rows state a clone size, as once, few, many or a class for expanded clones.

CDR3 length: 12; V gene: TRBV12-3/TRBV12-4; clone size: NA; D gene: NA; J gene: TRBJ2-7; CDR3 protein: CASSYERNEQYF; CDR3 DNA: TGTGCCAGCAGTTACGAGAGGAACGAGCAGTACTTC
CDR3 length: 16; V gene: TRBV24-1; clone size: NA; D gene: TRBD2; J gene: TRBJ2-1; CDR3 protein: CATSDASGRAVNEQFF; CDR3 DNA: TGTGCCACCAGTGATGCTAGCGGGAGGGCCGTCAATGAGCAGTTCTTC
CDR3 length: 15; V gene: TRBV3-1/TRBV3-2; clone size: NA; D gene: TRBD1; J gene: TRBJ1-2; CDR3 protein: CASSQVRTGLVGYTF; CDR3 DNA: TGTGCCAGCAGCCAAGTACGGACAGGGCTAGTTGGCTACACCTTC
CDR3 length: 16; V gene: TRBV4-2; clone size: NA; D gene: NA; J gene: TRBJ1-2; CDR3 protein: CASSQDFRVTGYGYTF; CDR3 DNA: TGTGCCAGCAGCCAAGATTTTCGGGTTACCGGCTATGGCTACACCTTC
CDR3 length: 14; V gene: TRBV27; clone size: few; D gene: TRBD1; J gene: TRBJ1-6; CDR3 protein: CASSLAGQGSPLHF; CDR3 DNA: TGTGCCAGCAGTTTGGCGGGACAGGGGTCACCCCTCCACTTT
CDR3 length: 13; V gene: TRBV28; clone size: NA; D gene: NA; J gene: TRBJ1-2; CDR3 protein: CASEDGTNYGYTF; CDR3 DNA: TGTGCCAGTGAAGACGGGACAAACTATGGCTACACCTTC
CDR3 length: 16; V gene: TRBV27; clone size: NA; D gene: NA; J gene: TRBJ2-5; CDR3 protein: CASSLMTTGVGETQYF; CDR3 DNA: TGTGCCAGCAGTTTAATGACGACGGGAGTGGGGGAGACCCAGTACTTC
CDR3 length: 15; V gene: TRBV10-3; clone size: NA; D gene: NA; J gene: TRBJ1-1; CDR3 protein: CAISDGPLEDTEAFF; CDR3 DNA: TGTGCCATCAGTGATGGTCCTCTTGAGGACACTGAAGCTTTCTTT
CDR3 length: 13; V gene: TRBV10-1; clone size: NA; D gene: TRBD2; J gene: TRBJ2-7; CDR3 protein: CASSGVTSSEQYF; CDR3 DNA: TGCGCCAGCAGTGGGGTGACTAGCTCCGAGCAGTACTTC
CDR3 length: 16; V gene: TRBV28; clone size: NA; D gene: TRBD1; J gene: TRBJ2-2; CDR3 protein: CASSPPDRDNSGELFF; CDR3 DNA: TGTGCCAGCAGTCCACCGGACAGGGATAATAGCGGGGAGCTGTTTTTT
CDR3 length: 16; V gene: TRBV4-2; clone size: NA; D gene: TRBD1; J gene: TRBJ2-1; CDR3 protein: CASSQGDRGSSYEQFF; CDR3 DNA: TGTGCCAGCAGCCAAGGTGACAGGGGTTCGTCATATGAGCAGTTCTTC
CDR3 length: 15; V gene: TRBV6-4; clone size: few; D gene: TRBD1; J gene: TRBJ2-1; CDR3 protein: CASSTGDASYNEQFF; CDR3 DNA: TGTGCCAGCAGTACAGGGGACGCCTCCTACAATGAGCAGTTCTTC
CDR3 length: 14; V gene: TRBV5-8; clone size: NA; D gene: NA; J gene: TRBJ2-5; CDR3 protein: CASSLGTPGETQYF; CDR3 DNA: TGTGCCAGCAGCCTTGGGACACCCGGAGAGACCCAGTACTTC
CDR3 length: 15; V gene: TRBV6-5; clone size: once; D gene: NA; J gene: TRBJ2-7; CDR3 protein: CASTRTGTSTYEQYF; CDR3 DNA: TGTGCCAGCACCAGGACCGGGACATCCACCTACGAGCAGTACTTC
CDR3 length: 16; V gene: TRBV28; clone size: NA; D gene: TRBD2; J gene: TRBJ2-3; CDR3 protein: CASTLQTSGEADTQYF; CDR3 DNA: TGTGCCAGCACCCTGCAGACTAGCGGGGAGGCAGATACGCAGTATTTT
CDR3 length: 12; V gene: TRBV9; clone size: NA; D gene: NA; J gene: TRBJ1-2; CDR3 protein: CASSAQGTGYTF; CDR3 DNA: TGTGCCAGCAGCGCACAGGGCACTGGCTACACCTTC